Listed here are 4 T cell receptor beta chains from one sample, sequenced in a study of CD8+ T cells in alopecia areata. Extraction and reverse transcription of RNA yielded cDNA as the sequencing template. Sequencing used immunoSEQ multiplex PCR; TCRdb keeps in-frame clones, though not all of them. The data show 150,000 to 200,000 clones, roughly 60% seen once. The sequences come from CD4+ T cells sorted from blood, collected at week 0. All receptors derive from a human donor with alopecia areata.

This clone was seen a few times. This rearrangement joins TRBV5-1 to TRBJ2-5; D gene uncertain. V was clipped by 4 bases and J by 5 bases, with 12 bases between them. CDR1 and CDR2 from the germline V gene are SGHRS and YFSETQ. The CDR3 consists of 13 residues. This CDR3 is CASSVPPSETQYF. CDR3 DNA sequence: TGCGCCAGCAGCGTACCCCCGTCGGAGACCCAGTACTTC.

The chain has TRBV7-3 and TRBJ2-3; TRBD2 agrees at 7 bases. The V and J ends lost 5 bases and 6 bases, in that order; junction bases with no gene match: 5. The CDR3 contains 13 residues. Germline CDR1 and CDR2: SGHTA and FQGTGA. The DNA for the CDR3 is TGTGCCAGCAGCACCACTAGCGCGGATACGCAGTATTTT. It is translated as CASSTTSADTQYF.

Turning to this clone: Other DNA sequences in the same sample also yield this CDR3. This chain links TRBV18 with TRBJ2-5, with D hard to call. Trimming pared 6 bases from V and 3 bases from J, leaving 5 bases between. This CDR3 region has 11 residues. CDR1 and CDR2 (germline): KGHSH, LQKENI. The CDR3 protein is CASSPKETQYF. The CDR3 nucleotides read TGTGCCAGCTCGCCCAAAGAGACCCAGTACTTC.

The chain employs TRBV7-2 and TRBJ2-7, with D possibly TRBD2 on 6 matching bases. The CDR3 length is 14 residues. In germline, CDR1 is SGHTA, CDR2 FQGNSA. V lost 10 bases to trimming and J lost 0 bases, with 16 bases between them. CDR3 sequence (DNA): TGTGCCACTAGCGACCTCAAGAGCTCCTACGAGCAGTACTTC. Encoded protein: CATSDLKSSYEQYF.